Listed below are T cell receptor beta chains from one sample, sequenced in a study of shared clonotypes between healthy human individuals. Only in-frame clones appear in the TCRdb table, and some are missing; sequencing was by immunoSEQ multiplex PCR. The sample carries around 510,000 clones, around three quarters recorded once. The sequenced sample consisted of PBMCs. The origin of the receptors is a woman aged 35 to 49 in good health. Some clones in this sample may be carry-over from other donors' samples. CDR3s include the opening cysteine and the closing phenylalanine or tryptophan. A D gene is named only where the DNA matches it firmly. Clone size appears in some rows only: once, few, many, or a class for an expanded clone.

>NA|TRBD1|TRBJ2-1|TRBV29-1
TGCAGCGTACTCCGCCAACCCGGGACAGGGGTCAATGAGCAGTTCTTC
CSVLRQPGTGVNEQFF
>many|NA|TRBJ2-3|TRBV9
TGTGCCAGCAGCGTAAGCGGGCTTAGCACAGATACGCAGTATTTT
CASSVSGLSTDTQYF
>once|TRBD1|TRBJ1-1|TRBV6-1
TGTGCCAGCAGTCAGGGGGCGCTGACTGAAGCTTTCTTT
CASSQGALTEAFF
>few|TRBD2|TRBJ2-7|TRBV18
TGTGCCAGCTCACCACCTAGCGGGAGCTACGAGCAGTACTTC
CASSPPSGSYEQYF
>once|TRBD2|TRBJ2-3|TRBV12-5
TGTGCTAGTGCCTTCAGTACCGGGACTAGGGGTGTGGCAGATACGCAGTATTTT
CASAFSTGTRGVADTQYF
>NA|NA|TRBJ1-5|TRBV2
TGTGCCAGCAGTAAAGGCGGGTTGCCGGATCAGCCCCAGCATTTT
CASSKGGLPDQPQHF
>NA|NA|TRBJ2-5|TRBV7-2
TGTGCCAGCAGCTCGTCTAGCGCTTACCAAGAGACCCAGTACTTC
CASSSSSAYQETQYF
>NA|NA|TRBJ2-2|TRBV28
TGTGCCAGCAGTTTCTTAGCGGATACGAACACCGGGGAGCTGTTTTTT
CASSFLADTNTGELFF
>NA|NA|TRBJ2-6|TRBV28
TGTGCCAGCAGCCCCATTTCACTCTCTGGGGCCAACGTCCTGACTTTC
CASSPISLSGANVLTF
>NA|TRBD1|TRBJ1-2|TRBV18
TGTGCCAGCTCACCAAGGACAGGGACCGACACCTATGGCTACACCTTC
CASSPRTGTDTYGYTF
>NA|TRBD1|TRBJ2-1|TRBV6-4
TGTGCCAGCACCGCGACAGGGGACTCGAATGAGCAGTTCTTC
CASTATGDSNEQFF
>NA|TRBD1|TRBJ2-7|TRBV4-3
TGCGCCAGCAGCCAAGATAGACAGGGGTTCTACGAGCAGTACTTC
CASSQDRQGFYEQYF
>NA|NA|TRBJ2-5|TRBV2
TGTGCCAGCAGTGAAGCGCTTAGAGGTGCAGAGACCCAGTACTTC
CASSEALRGAETQYF
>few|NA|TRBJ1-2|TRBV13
TGTGCCAGCAGCTTAGGTCTGGGGGTTTTAGATGGCTACACCTTC
CASSLGLGVLDGYTF
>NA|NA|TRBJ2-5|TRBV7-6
TGTGCCAGCAGCTTAGCGCGGGCAGCCCTTCAAGAGACCCAGTACTTC
CASSLARAALQETQYF
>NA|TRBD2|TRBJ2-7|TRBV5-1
TGCGCCAGCGACTTCGGGGGAGGGGACGAGCAGTACTTC
CASDFGGGDEQYF
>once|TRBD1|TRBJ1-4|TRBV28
TGTGCCAGCAGTTTCCACAGGGGACGTAATGAAAAACTGTTTTTT
CASSFHRGRNEKLFF
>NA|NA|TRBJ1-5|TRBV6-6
TGTGCCATCCCAACGAAGTCAGTAATTGATCAGCCCCAGCATTTT
CAIPTKSVIDQPQHF
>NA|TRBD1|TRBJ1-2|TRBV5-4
TGTGCCAGCAGCTCTGGGACAGTCTATGGCTACACCTTC
CASSSGTVYGYTF